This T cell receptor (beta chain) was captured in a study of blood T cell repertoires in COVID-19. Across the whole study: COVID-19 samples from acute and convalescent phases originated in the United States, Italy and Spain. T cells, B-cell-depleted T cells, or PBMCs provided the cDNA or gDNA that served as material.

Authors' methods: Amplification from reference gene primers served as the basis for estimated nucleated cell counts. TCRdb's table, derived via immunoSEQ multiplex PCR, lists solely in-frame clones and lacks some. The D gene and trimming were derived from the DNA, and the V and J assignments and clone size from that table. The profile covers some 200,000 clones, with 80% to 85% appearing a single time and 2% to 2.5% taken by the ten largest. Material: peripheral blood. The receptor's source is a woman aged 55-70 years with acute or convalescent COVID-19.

In nucleotides, the CDR3 is TGTGCCAGCTCACCAACTGCAGGGGGCGGGATTAACACTGAAGCTTTCTTT. It specifies CASSPTAGGGINTEAFF. V is TRBV18 and J is TRBJ1-1; 8 nucleotides line up with TRBD1. Looked up from germline, CDR1 is KGHSH and CDR2 is LQKENI. The length of the CDR3 is 17 residues. The V and J ends lost 2 bases and 2 bases, in that order; junction bases with no gene match: 10.